Below are 17 T cell receptor delta chains sequenced from a single sample in a study of Vδ1+ human thymocytes. Study-wide results and limits: Highly polyclonal TRG and TRD repertoires with Gaussian CDR3 length distributions appeared in thymus.

Extracted RNA was reverse transcribed into cDNA. Multiplex PCR used pooled V-gene forward primers and a constant-region reverse primer to amplify CDR3s. TCRdb fed the multiplex PCR reads to CATT. The sample has 45,000 to 60,000 delta-chain clones; more than 15% are singletons. What these receptors recognize is not known. The sample comprised Vdelta1+ gamma-delta thymocytes from the thymus. Specified subset: FACS-sorted CD3+ TCRalphabeta- TCRVdelta1+ TCRVdelta2- thymocytes. Receptors were obtained from a boy less than two years old who had congenital heart surgery.

The chain links TRDV1 to TRDJ1, with TRDD3 identical over 13 bases. The CDR3 spans 21 residues. V dropped 3 bases and J dropped 8; count of bases not matched to a gene: 24. Germline CDR1 reads TSWWSYY; CDR2 reads QGS. The CDR3: CALGDRAFLLAVLGDTLKLIF. The CDR3 bases are TGTGCTCTTGGGGACCGTGCCTTCCTACTGGCGGTACTGGGGGATACGCTCAAACTCATCTTT.

This clone has only a few counts. The chain is built from TRDV1 and TRDJ1, with 8 nucleotides matching TRDD3. The germline CDR1 and CDR2 sequences are TSWWSYY and QGS. V gave up 3 bases and J gave up 0 bases; unmatched junction bases: 18. The CDR3 length is 20 residues. The CDR3 region has the DNA TGTGCTCTTGGGGAGTACCTTCGAGCCTCTACTGGGGGGTACACCGATAAACTCATCTTT. Translation gives CALGEYLRASTGGYTDKLIF.

The chain joins TRDV1 to TRDJ1; D not resolved. Germline V gives CDR1 TSWWSYY, CDR2 QGS. The CDR3 length is 19 residues. V lost 0 bases, J lost 0 bases, and 20 bases lay in between. The CDR3 sequence is CALGELSSPVLLYTDKLIF. Here the CDR3 DNA reads TGTGCTCTTGGGGAACTCAGTAGCCCAGTACTACTATACACCGATAAACTCATCTTT.

This rearrangement joins TRDV1 to TRDJ1; weak D call: TRDD2 (5 bases). V was pared by 3 bases and J by 2 bases, with 22 bases between. Germline values: CDR1 TSWWSYY, CDR2 QGS. CDR3 length: 18 residues. CDR3 sequence: CALGDPSTPSFGTDKLIF. In DNA, the CDR3 is TGTGCTCTTGGGGACCCATCCACTCCTTCGTTCGGAACCGATAAACTCATCTTT.

This chain connects TRDV1 to TRDJ1, with TRDD2 as a possible D gene (6 bases). V lost 2 bases and J 0 bases, leaving 10 bases between the germline ends. In germline, CDR1 is TSWWSYY, CDR2 QGS. The CDR3 extends over 15 amino acids. CDR3 in amino acids: CALGEFPMYTDKLIF. The CDR3 bases are TGTGCTCTTGGGGAATTTCCTATGTACACCGATAAACTCATCTTT.

This clone was detected only a few times. V is TRDV1 and J is TRDJ1; 9 bases map to TRDD2. This CDR3 has 19 residues. The V gene end was trimmed by 4 bases and the J gene end by 1 base; junction bases not matched to a gene: 16. CDR1 TSWWSYY and CDR2 QGS come from the germline V gene. The CDR3 sequence: CALGARGLPTNTFTDKLIF. The CDR3 bases are TGTGCTCTTGGGGCCAGGGGCCTTCCTACGAATACTTTCACCGATAAACTCATCTTT.

The chain joins TRDV1 to TRDJ1; 9 nucleotides agree with TRDD2. The CDR3 length is 20 residues. The V gene end was trimmed by 6 bases and the J gene end by 0 bases; junction bases not matched to a gene: 20. Germline loops: CDR1 TSWWSYY, CDR2 QGS. The CDR3 protein is CALGLLPTFAGTEYTDKLIF. CDR3 bases: TGTGCTCTTGGACTCCTTCCTACGTTCGCGGGGACAGAGTACACCGATAAACTCATCTTT.

This clone was detected a few times. The chain uses TRDV1 and TRDJ1; TRDD3 matches 10 bases. V gave up 0 bases and J gave up 0 bases; unmatched junction bases: 10. Germline V lookup: CDR1 TSWWSYY, CDR2 QGS. CDR3 size: 19 residues. The CDR3 sequence is CALGELPRSGDTYTDKLIF. As DNA, the CDR3 is TGTGCTCTTGGGGAACTCCCTAGGTCGGGGGATACGTACACCGATAAACTCATCTTT.

This clone was recorded a few times. This chain links TRDV1 with TRDJ1, with D possibly TRDD2 on 5 matching bases. With 3 bases removed from V and 11 bases from J, the gap between germline ends came to 28 bases. Germline CDR1 reads TSWWSYY; CDR2 reads QGS. CDR3 size: 17 residues. The CDR3, as DNA: TGTGCTCTTGGGGATATCACTTCCCTATATGGGACTGTTAAGCTCATCTTT. Encoded protein: CALGDITSLYGTVKLIF.

The rearrangement links TRDV1 to TRDJ1, with 7 bases aligning to TRDD2. In germline, CDR1 is TSWWSYY, CDR2 QGS. V shed 4 bases, J shed 2 bases, and the junction held 22 bases outside the gene matches. This CDR3 region has 20 residues. As DNA, the CDR3 is TGTGCTCTTGGGGGGATTCCTACGGGGTTTAGATGGGAAACGACCGATAAACTCATCTTT. It codes for CALGGIPTGFRWETTDKLIF.

This clone has a handful of counts. The rearrangement uses TRDV1 and TRDJ1; 8 nucleotides agree with TRDD3. Unmatched junction bases numbered 25, after V lost 5 bases and J lost 2 bases. Germline CDR1 TSWWSYY, CDR2 QGS. This CDR3 spans 21 amino acids. The CDR3 loop reads CALGKLRKYWGDVLLTDKLIF. Written as DNA, the CDR3 is TGTGCTCTTGGGAAGCTTAGGAAGTACTGGGGGGACGTACTTCTGACCGATAAACTCATCTTT.

This clone was counted between two and nine times. The chain joins TRDV1 to TRDJ1, with 7 bases lining up with TRDD2. The V and J ends lost 4 bases and 3 bases, in that order; junction bases with no gene match: 26. This CDR3 region has 21 residues. Germline V gives CDR1 TSWWSYY, CDR2 QGS. CDR3 protein: CALGVRIPTLVLWGTPDKLIF. The CDR3 nucleotides are TGTGCTCTTGGGGTTAGAATTCCTACCCTCGTGCTATGGGGTACTCCCGATAAACTCATCTTT.

This clone has at least ten counts. This sequence joins TRDV2 and TRDJ1; TRDD3 matches at 9 bases. Germline assignment: CDR1 GEAIGNYY and CDR2 EKD. This CDR3 region has 15 residues. Germline trimming cut 2 bases from V and 7 bases from J; bases unmatched to any gene: 10. CDR3 protein: CACDKNYWGTFKLIF. The DNA of the CDR3 is TGTGCCTGTGACAAAAATTACTGGGGGACTTTTAAACTCATCTTT.

This clone has more than one count but fewer than ten. This chain links TRDV1 with TRDJ1, with a tentative D call TRDD2 (8 bases). Trimming cost V 8 bases and J 4 bases, with 32 bases left between them. Germline loops: CDR1 TSWWSYY, CDR2 QGS. CDR3 size: 19 residues. The CDR3 nucleotides are TGTGCTCTTAGGGCTGGCCTTCCTATTACTGGGGATTATCACGATAAACTCATCTTT. Translated: CALRAGLPITGDYHDKLIF.

This chain uses TRDV1 with TRDJ1; 11 bases line up with TRDD3. Germline V gene data show CDR1 as TSWWSYY and CDR2 as QGS. Trimming removed 1 base from V and 3 bases from J; junction bases left unmatched: 25. The CDR3 runs 23 residues. CDR3 DNA: TGTGCTCTTGGGGAACAGGTCCCAACCTACCGCTTGGGGGATACGGTGGCCGCCGATAAACTCATCTTT. Residues: CALGEQVPTYRLGDTVAADKLIF.

V and J are TRDV1 and TRDJ1; 9 positions match TRDD3. Germline lookup yields CDR1 TSWWSYY and CDR2 QGS. Losses at the gene ends were 0 bases for V and 2 bases for J; bases not matched to a gene: 13. The CDR3 is 19 amino acids. The CDR3 DNA reads as TGTGCTCTTGGGGAACTATCGGAGTGTCCCCTGGGGGATACCGATAAACTCATCTTT. Amino acids: CALGELSECPLGDTDKLIF.

This clone has a handful of counts. V gene TRDV1 combines with J gene TRDJ1, with 11 nucleotides matching TRDD3. The CDR3 covers 18 residues. Germline CDR1 and CDR2: TSWWSYY and QGS. Germline trimming cut 5 bases from V and 4 bases from J; bases unmatched to any gene: 15. Written as DNA, the CDR3 is TGTGCTCTTGGGTGCGTCCTTGTACTGGGGGATATATGCGATAAACTCATCTTT. The encoded protein is CALGCVLVLGDICDKLIF.